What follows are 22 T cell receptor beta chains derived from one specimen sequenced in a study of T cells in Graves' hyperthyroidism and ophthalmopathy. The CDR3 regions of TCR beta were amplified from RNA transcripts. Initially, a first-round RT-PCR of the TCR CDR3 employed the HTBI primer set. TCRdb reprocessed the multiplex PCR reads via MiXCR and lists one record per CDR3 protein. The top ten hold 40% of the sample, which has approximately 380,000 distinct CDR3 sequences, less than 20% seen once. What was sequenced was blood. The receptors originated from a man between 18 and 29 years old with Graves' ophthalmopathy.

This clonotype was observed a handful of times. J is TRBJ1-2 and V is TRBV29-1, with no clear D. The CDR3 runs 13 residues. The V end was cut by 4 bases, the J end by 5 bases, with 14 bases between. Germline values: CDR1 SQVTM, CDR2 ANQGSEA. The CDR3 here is CSVVIGVGYGYTF. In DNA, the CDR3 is TGCAGCGTTGTGATTGGGGTTGGGTATGGCTACACCTTC.

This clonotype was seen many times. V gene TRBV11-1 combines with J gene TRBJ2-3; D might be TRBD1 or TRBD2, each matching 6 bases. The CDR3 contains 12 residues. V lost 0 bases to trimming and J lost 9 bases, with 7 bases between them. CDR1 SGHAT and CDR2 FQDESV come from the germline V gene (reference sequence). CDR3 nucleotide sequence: TGTGCCAGCAGCTTAGCGGGGGGCACGCAGTATTTT. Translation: CASSLAGGTQYF.

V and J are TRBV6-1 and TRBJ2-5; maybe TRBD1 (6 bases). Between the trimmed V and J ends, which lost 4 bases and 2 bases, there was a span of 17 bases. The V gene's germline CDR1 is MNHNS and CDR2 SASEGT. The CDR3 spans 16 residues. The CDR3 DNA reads TGTGCCAGCAGTGTAAACCCTGGGACACATCAAGAGACCCAGTACTTC. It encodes CASSVNPGTHQETQYF.

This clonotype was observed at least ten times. The CDR3 here is CASSQGPDRAETQYF. CDR3 nucleotide sequence: TGTGCCAGCAGCCAAGGACCGGACAGGGCAGAGACCCAGTACTTC. The J gene is TRBJ2-5, the V gene TRBV3-1; 8 nucleotides align to TRBD1. This CDR3 comprises 15 residues. Trimming at V came to 1 base and at J to 4 bases, leaving 5 bases not matched to a gene. CDR1 and CDR2 from the germline V gene are LGHDT and YNNKEL (reference sequence).

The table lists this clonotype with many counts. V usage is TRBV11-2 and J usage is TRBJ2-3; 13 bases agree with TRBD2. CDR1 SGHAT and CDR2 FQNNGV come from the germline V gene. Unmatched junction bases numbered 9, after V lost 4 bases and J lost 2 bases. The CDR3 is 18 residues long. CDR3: CASSSRPGTSGATDTQYF. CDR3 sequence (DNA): TGTGCCAGCAGCTCTCGTCCCGGGACTAGCGGGGCCACAGATACGCAGTATTTT.

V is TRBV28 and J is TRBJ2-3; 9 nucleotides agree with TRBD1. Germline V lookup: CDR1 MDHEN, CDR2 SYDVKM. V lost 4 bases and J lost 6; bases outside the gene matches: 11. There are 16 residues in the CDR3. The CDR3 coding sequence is TGTGCCAGCAGTTCCGAAAACTGGACAGGGGTGGATACGCAGTATTTT. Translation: CASSSENWTGVDTQYF.

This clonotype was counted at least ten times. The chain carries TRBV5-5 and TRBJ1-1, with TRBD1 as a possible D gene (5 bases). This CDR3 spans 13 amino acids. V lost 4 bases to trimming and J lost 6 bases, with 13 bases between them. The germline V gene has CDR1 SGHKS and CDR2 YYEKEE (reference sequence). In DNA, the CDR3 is TGTGCCAGCAGCCCCAGGGCCAAGGCTGAAGCTTTCTTT. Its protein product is CASSPRAKAEAFF.

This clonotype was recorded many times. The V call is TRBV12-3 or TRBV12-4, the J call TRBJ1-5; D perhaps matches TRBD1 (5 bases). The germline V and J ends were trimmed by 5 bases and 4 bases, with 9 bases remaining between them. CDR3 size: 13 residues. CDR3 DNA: TGTGCCAGCAGTCCAGGGTTGAATCAGCCCCAGCATTTT. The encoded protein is CASSPGLNQPQHF.

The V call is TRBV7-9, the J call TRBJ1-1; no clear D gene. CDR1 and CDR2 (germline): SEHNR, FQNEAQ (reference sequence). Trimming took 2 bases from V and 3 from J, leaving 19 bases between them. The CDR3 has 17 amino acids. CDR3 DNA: TGTGCCAGCAGCTTAAGCCGTGGCCTTACGTCCCACACTGAAGCTTTCTTT. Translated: CASSLSRGLTSHTEAFF.

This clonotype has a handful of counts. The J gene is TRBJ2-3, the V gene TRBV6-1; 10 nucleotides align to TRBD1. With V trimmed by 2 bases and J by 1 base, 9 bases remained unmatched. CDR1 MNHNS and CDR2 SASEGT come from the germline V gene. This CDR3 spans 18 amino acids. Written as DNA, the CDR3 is TGTGCCAGCAGTGAACGGGACAGGGGCATCTGGGGCACAGATACGCAGTATTTT. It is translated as CASSERDRGIWGTDTQYF.

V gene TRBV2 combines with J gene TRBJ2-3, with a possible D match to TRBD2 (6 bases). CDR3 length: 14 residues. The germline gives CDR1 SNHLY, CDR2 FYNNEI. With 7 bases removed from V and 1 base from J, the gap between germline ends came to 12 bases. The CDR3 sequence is CASMRGSGTDTQYF. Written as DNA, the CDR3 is TGTGCCAGCATGCGGGGCTCGGGCACAGATACGCAGTATTTT. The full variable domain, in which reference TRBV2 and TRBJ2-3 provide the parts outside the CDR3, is EPEVTQTPSHQVTQMGQEVILRCVPISNHLYFYWYRQILGQKVEFLVSFYNNEISEKSEIFDDQFSVERPDGSNFTLKIRSTKLEDSAMYFCASMRGSGTDTQYFGPGTRLTVL.

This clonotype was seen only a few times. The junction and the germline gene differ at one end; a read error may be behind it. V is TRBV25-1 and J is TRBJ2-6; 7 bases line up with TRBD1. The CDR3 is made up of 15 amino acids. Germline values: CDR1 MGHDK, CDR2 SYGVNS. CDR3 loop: CASSGQGTGANVLAF. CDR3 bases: TGTGCCAGCAGTGGACAGGGCACCGGGGCCAACGTCCTGGCTTTC.

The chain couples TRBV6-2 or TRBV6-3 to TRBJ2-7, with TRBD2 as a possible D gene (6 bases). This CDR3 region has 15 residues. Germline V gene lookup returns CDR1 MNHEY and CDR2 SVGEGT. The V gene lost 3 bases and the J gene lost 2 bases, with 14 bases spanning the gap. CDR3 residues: CASSYGGATTYEQYF. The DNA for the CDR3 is TGTGCCAGCAGTTATGGAGGGGCAACCACCTACGAGCAGTACTTC.

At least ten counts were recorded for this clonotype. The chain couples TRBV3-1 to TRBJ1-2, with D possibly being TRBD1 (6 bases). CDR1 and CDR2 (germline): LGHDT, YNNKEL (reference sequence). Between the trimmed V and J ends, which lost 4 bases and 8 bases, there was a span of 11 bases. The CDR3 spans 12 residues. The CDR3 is CASSRGQSGYTF. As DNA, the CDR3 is TGTGCCAGCAGCCGTGGACAGTCCGGCTACACCTTC.

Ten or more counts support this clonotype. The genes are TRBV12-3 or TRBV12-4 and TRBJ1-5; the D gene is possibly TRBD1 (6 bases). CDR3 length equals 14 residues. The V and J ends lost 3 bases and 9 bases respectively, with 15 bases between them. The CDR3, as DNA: TGTGCCAGCAGTTTTGGGGGCGATGATCCGCCCCAGCATTTT. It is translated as CASSFGGDDPPQHF.

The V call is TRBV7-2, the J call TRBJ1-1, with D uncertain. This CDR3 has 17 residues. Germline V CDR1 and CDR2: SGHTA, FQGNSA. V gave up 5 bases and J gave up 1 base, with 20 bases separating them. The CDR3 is CASSLTTVSSGNTEAFF. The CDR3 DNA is TGTGCCAGCAGCCTCACGACGGTGTCGTCAGGGAACACTGAAGCTTTCTTT.

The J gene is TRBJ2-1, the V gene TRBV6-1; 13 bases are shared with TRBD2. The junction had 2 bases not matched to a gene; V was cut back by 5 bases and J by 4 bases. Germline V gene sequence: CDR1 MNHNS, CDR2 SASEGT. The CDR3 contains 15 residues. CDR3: CASSKGLAGYNEQFF. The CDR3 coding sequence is TGTGCCAGCAGTAAGGGACTAGCGGGGTACAATGAGCAGTTCTTC.

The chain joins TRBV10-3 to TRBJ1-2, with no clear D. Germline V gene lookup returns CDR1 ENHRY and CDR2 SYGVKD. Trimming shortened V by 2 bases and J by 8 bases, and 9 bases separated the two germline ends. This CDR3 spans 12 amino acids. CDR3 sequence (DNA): TGTGCCATCAGTGAGGCCGGGCAGGGCTACACCTTC. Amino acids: CAISEAGQGYTF.

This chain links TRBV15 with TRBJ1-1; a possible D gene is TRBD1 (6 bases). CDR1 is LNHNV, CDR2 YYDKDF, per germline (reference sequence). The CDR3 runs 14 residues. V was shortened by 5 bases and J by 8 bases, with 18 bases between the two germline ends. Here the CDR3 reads CATSGSHGQLEAFF. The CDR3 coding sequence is TGTGCCACCAGCGGAAGCCACGGACAGTTAGAAGCTTTCTTT.

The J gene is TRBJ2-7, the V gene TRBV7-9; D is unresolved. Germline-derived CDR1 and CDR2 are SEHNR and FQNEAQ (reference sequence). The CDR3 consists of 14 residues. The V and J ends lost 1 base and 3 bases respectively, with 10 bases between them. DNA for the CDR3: TGTGCCAGCAGCTTAGTTGAACCCTTCTACGAGCAGTACTTC. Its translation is CASSLVEPFYEQYF.

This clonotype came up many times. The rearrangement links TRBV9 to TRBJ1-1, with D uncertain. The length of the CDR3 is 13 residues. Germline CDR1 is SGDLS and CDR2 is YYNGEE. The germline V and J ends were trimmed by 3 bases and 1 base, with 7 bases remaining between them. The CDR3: CASSAHQNTEAFF. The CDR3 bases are TGTGCCAGCAGCGCGCACCAGAACACTGAAGCTTTCTTT.

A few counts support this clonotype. CDR3 sequence reads: CASSEGRITYEQYF. The CDR3 nucleotides read TGTGCCAGCAGTGAAGGGAGGATTACCTACGAGCAGTACTTC. The chain joins TRBV6-1 to TRBJ2-7, with D possibly being TRBD2 (5 bases). Looked up from germline, CDR1 is MNHNS and CDR2 is SASEGT. The CDR3 is made up of 14 amino acids. V was cut by 1 base and J by 2 bases, with 9 bases left in between.